Listed here are 31 T cell receptor beta chains from one sample, sequenced in a study of blood T cell repertoires in COVID-19. TCRdb's copy holds only in-frame clones and misses some; the assay was immunoSEQ multiplex PCR. Among 250,000 to 350,000 clones listed, approximately 86% were seen once. The sample comprised peripheral blood. The receptors originated from a man between 18 and 29 years old with active or convalescent COVID-19.

This chain uses TRBV9 with TRBJ2-1; 13 positions agree with TRBD2. The CDR3 has 15 residues. V was pared by 0 bases and J by 9 bases, with 3 bases of the junction left unmatched. CDR1 is SGDLS and CDR2 is YYNGEE in the germline V gene. CDR3 loop: CASSVGLAGGGEQFF. The CDR3 DNA sequence: TGTGCCAGCAGCGTAGGACTAGCGGGGGGAGGTGAGCAGTTCTTC.

The chain couples TRBV19 to TRBJ1-1, with D maybe TRBD1 (5 bases). The CDR3 is 17 amino acids. V was clipped by 5 bases and J by 4 bases, with 23 bases between them. Germline lookup yields CDR1 LNHDA and CDR2 SQIVND (reference sequence). CDR3: CASSSSGSTTRGTEAFF. In DNA, the CDR3 is TGTGCCAGTAGTTCCTCCGGGAGCACCACGAGGGGCACTGAAGCTTTCTTT.

The chain couples TRBV29-1 to TRBJ2-7, with TRBD1 identical over 7 bases. The CDR3 totals 15 residues. J gave up 5 bases and V 2 bases, and 12 bases lay outside the gene matches. Germline CDR1 is SQVTM and CDR2 is ANQGSEA. CDR3 nucleotides: TGCAGCGTTGAACCAGCCGGGCAGGGGGACAACGAGCAGTACTTC. Its translation is CSVEPAGQGDNEQYF.

V usage is TRBV19 and J usage is TRBJ2-4; 11 nucleotides line up with TRBD2. The CDR3 loop spans 16 amino acids. Germline CDR1 is LNHDA and CDR2 is SQIVND (reference sequence). V shed 5 bases and J 0 bases; nucleotides not matched to a gene: 3. CDR3 amino acids: CASSSLAGEAKNIQYF. The CDR3, as DNA: TGTGCCAGTAGTTCACTAGCGGGAGAAGCCAAAAACATTCAGTACTTC.

The rearrangement links TRBV28 to TRBJ1-4; 9 bases map to TRBD1. This CDR3 comprises 13 residues. Germline loops: CDR1 MDHEN, CDR2 SYDVKM. The junction had 5 bases not matched to a gene; V was cut back by 8 bases and J by 7 bases. The CDR3, as DNA: TGTGCCAGCGGAGGACAGGGGAGTGAAAAACTGTTTTTT. Protein sequence: CASGGQGSEKLFF. Full variable domain (rest looked up from reference TRBV28 and TRBJ1-4): DVKVTQSSRYLVKRTGEKVFLECVQDMDHENMFWYRQDPGLGLRLIYFSYDVKMKEKGDIPEGYSVSREKKERFSLILESASTNQTSMYLCASGGQGSEKLFFGSGTQLSVL.

The chain joins TRBV7-9 to TRBJ1-2; 7 nucleotides line up with TRBD1. The CDR3 length is 17 residues. V shed 5 bases, J shed 4 bases, and the junction held 16 bases outside the gene matches. Germline-derived CDR1 and CDR2 are SEHNR and FQNEAQ (reference sequence). The CDR3 coding sequence is TGTGCCAGCAGCCATCCGCTCGGACAGGTGAACCCCTATGGCTACACCTTC. This gives the protein CASSHPLGQVNPYGYTF.

The chain has TRBV5-1 and TRBJ2-7; maybe TRBD1 (5 bases). V lost 2 bases and J lost 5, with 14 bases in between. Germline V CDR1 and CDR2: SGHRS, YFSETQ. The CDR3 contains 14 residues. This CDR3 is CASSLRPGLHEQYF. DNA of the CDR3: TGCGCCAGCAGCTTACGCCCAGGGTTACACGAGCAGTACTTC. Full variable domain (rest looked up from reference TRBV5-1 and TRBJ2-7): KAGVTQTPRYLIKTRGQQVTLSCSPISGHRSVSWYQQTPGQGLQFLFEYFSETQRNKGNFPGRFSGRQFSNSRSEMNVSTLELGDSALYLCASSLRPGLHEQYFGPGTRLTVT.

The chain uses TRBV6-6 and TRBJ2-1; the D gene is possibly TRBD2 (6 bases). Trimming shortened V by 4 bases and J by 4 bases, and 11 bases separated the two germline ends. Per the germline V gene, CDR1 is MNHNY and CDR2 is SVGAGI (reference sequence). The CDR3 contains 14 residues. The chain's CDR3 is CASSSPGDYNEQFF. In DNA form, the CDR3 reads TGTGCCAGCAGTTCTCCGGGGGATTACAATGAGCAGTTCTTC.

The J gene is TRBJ2-7, the V gene TRBV11-2, with TRBD1 matching 8 bases. Germline V CDR1 and CDR2: SGHAT, FQNNGV. Germline trimming cut 3 bases from V and 6 bases from J; bases unmatched to any gene: 10. CDR3 length: 15 residues. Here the CDR3 DNA reads TGTGCCAGCAGCTTGATGGGCAGGGGGCGGCTCGAGCAGTACTTC. Encoded protein: CASSLMGRGRLEQYF. Complete variable domain (other parts from reference TRBV11-2 and TRBJ2-7): EAGVAQSPRYKIIEKRQSVAFWCNPISGHATLYWYQQILGQGPKLLIQFQNNGVVDDSQLPKDRFSAERLKGVDSTLKIQPAKLEDSAVYLCASSLMGRGRLEQYFGPGTRLTVT.

The chain joins TRBV18 to TRBJ1-1; no definite D call. This CDR3 contains 14 residues. The V gene's germline CDR1 is KGHSH and CDR2 LQKENI. V lost 6 bases and J 0 bases, leaving 11 bases between the germline ends. The CDR3 protein is CASSPDTVNTEAFF. CDR3 nucleotides: TGTGCCAGCTCCCCAGACACGGTGAACACTGAAGCTTTCTTT.

This chain connects TRBV5-1 to TRBJ2-1, with 10 bases identical to TRBD1. The germline V gene encodes CDR1 SGHRS and CDR2 YFSETQ. There are 16 residues in the CDR3. Trimming removed 4 bases from V and 3 bases from J; junction bases left unmatched: 7. The CDR3 coding sequence is TGCGCCAGCAGCCCGGGGACAGGGGTTCTCTACAATGAGCAGTTCTTC. Translation: CASSPGTGVLYNEQFF.

This clone was seen just once. J is TRBJ2-7 and V is TRBV15; 7 nucleotides align to TRBD1. J was trimmed by 3 bases and V by 5 bases; bases with no gene match: 10. This CDR3 comprises 15 residues. CDR1 is LNHNV and CDR2 is YYDKDF in the germline V gene (reference sequence). CDR3 DNA: TGTGCCACCAGCGGCTGGGACAGAAGTTTCTACGAGCAGTACTTC. Residues: CATSGWDRSFYEQYF.

Here the CDR3 reads CASRQENYGYTF. CDR3 in DNA: TGTGCCAGCCGACAGGAGAACTATGGCTACACCTTC. The genes are TRBV5-6 and TRBJ1-2; the D gene is possibly TRBD1 (6 bases). The CDR3 loop spans 12 amino acids. In germline, CDR1 is SGHDT, CDR2 YYEEEE. Between the trimmed V and J ends, which lost 7 bases and 2 bases, there was a span of 9 bases.

This clone was recorded only once. The chain has TRBV13 and TRBJ1-2; possible D gene TRBD1, 6 bases. The CDR3 loop spans 14 amino acids. CDR1 is PRHDT and CDR2 is FYEKMQ in the germline V gene (reference sequence). V lost 8 bases and J lost 8, with 21 bases in between. CDR3 nucleotide sequence: TGTGCCAGCTGGGACAACAGAGACATGGCGGGCTACACCTTC. This gives the protein CASWDNRDMAGYTF. The full variable domain, its missing parts supplied by reference TRBV13 and TRBJ1-2, is AAGVIQSPRHLIKEKRETATLKCYPIPRHDTVYWYQQGPGQDPQFLISFYEKMQSDKGSIPDRFSAQQFSDYHSELNMSSLELGDSALYFCASWDNRDMAGYTFGSGTRLTVV.

The V call is TRBV18, the J call TRBJ2-5; 8 bases are a match to TRBD2. V lost 0 bases to trimming and J lost 7 bases; unmatched junction nucleotides: 7. The germline gives CDR1 KGHSH, CDR2 LQKENI. The CDR3 consists of 15 residues. CDR3 sequence: CASSPPGLEAGTQYF. In DNA, the CDR3 is TGTGCCAGCTCACCACCGGGACTAGAAGCCGGGACCCAGTACTTC.

The gene calls are TRBV29-1 and TRBJ2-7, with 8 bases lining up with TRBD2. The CDR3 length is 12 residues. Germline V lookup: CDR1 SQVTM, CDR2 ANQGSEA. J lost 4 bases, V lost 5 bases, and 4 bases had no gene match. In DNA, the CDR3 is TGCAGCGTTATAGCGGGGCTATACGAGCAGTACTTC. The encoded protein is CSVIAGLYEQYF.

The V call is TRBV5-6, the J call TRBJ1-3, with D perhaps matching TRBD1 (5 bases). The V end lost 0 bases, the J end lost 0 bases, and 10 bases lay between the germline ends. The CDR3 extends over 16 amino acids. The germline V gene has CDR1 SGHDT and CDR2 YYEEEE. The CDR3 sequence is CASSLGQLISGNTIYF. The DNA for the CDR3 is TGTGCCAGCAGCTTGGGACAGCTAATCTCTGGAAACACCATATATTTT.

The rearrangement uses TRBV7-2 and TRBJ2-7; D may be TRBD2 (5 bases). CDR1 and CDR2 from the germline V gene are SGHTA and FQGNSA. The germline V and J ends were trimmed by 1 base and 4 bases, with 14 bases remaining between them. This CDR3 comprises 15 residues. The CDR3 here is CASSLGAGGPYEQYF. The CDR3 region has the DNA TGTGCCAGCAGCTTAGGGGCAGGAGGACCTTACGAGCAGTACTTC.

The rearrangement joins TRBV18 to TRBJ2-4; possibly TRBD1 for D (7 bases). Germline-derived CDR1 and CDR2 are KGHSH and LQKENI. Trimming removed 4 bases at V and 6 bases at J, with 10 bases between. The CDR3 consists of 13 residues. CDR3 region: CASSRQGGNIQYF. CDR3 DNA: TGTGCCAGCTCACGACAGGGAGGAAACATTCAGTACTTC.

V and J are TRBV9 and TRBJ2-2; the match to TRBD1 covers 9 bases. V gave up 0 bases and J gave up 2 bases; unmatched junction bases: 2. The germline V gene encodes CDR1 SGDLS and CDR2 YYNGEE. The CDR3 has 16 residues. The CDR3 DNA reads TGTGCCAGCAGCGTAGTGGGACAGGGCAACACCGGGGAGCTGTTTTTT. It codes for CASSVVGQGNTGELFF.

This clone was counted once. J is TRBJ1-5 and V is TRBV7-7; D gene ambiguous. The V end was cut by 5 bases, the J end by 1 base, with 12 bases between. Per the germline V gene, CDR1 is SSHAT and CDR2 is FNYEAQ (reference sequence). The CDR3 has 15 amino acids. CDR3 sequence (DNA): TGTGCCAGCAGCCCGAGGGTGGGCAGCAATCAGCCCCAGCATTTT. Its translation is CASSPRVGSNQPQHF.

The chain carries TRBV5-4 and TRBJ2-3; 15 bases fit TRBD2. The V gene's germline CDR1 is SGHNT and CDR2 YYREEE (reference sequence). The CDR3 is 18 residues long. Trimming at V came to 3 bases and at J to 1 base, leaving 6 bases not matched to a gene. Written as DNA, the CDR3 is TGTGCCAGCAGCTCTGGACTAGCGGGGGGGCCAGGCACAGATACGCAGTATTTT. Translating it yields CASSSGLAGGPGTDTQYF.

This chain connects TRBV29-1 to TRBJ2-5; D remains ambiguous. The CDR3 loop spans 11 amino acids. CDR1 and CDR2 from the germline V gene are SQVTM and ANQGSEA. The ends were cut back, 5 bases at V and 1 base at J, with 5 bases in the middle. The CDR3 DNA reads as TGCAGCGTTCGTCCCCAAGAGACCCAGTACTTC. Its translation is CSVRPQETQYF.

This clone was found once. The V gene is TRBV9, the J gene TRBJ1-1; tentatively, D is TRBD1 (5 bases). CDR3 size: 15 residues. Germline V gives CDR1 SGDLS, CDR2 YYNGEE. Trimming pared 0 bases from V and 0 bases from J, leaving 9 bases between. In DNA, the CDR3 is TGTGCCAGCAGCGTAGGGGACTATTTGAACACTGAAGCTTTCTTT. It specifies CASSVGDYLNTEAFF.

There are many counts of this clone. The V and J genes are TRBV3-1 (or the pseudogene TRBV3-2) and TRBJ2-7, with TRBD2 as a possible D gene (6 bases). CDR1 is LGHDT and CDR2 is YNNKEL in the germline V gene (reference sequence). V shed 1 base and J shed 7 bases, with 17 bases lying between them. CDR3 length: 15 amino acids. In nucleotides, the CDR3 is TGTGCCAGCAGCCAAGTGATGGCGGGGAACGCTGAGCAGTACTTC. Encoded protein: CASSQVMAGNAEQYF.

The chain links TRBV27 to TRBJ1-2; 8 bases agree with TRBD1. The CDR3 consists of 13 residues. The V segment lost 3 bases and the J segment 7 bases; nucleotides outside the gene matches: 4. Germline V gene data show CDR1 as MNHEY and CDR2 as SMNVEV (reference sequence). The CDR3 DNA follows: TGTGCCAGCAGTTTGTACAGGGGGGGTGGCTACACCTTC. The encoded protein is CASSLYRGGGYTF.

This rearrangement joins TRBV10-3 to TRBJ2-7, with D possibly TRBD2 on 5 matching bases. There are 13 residues in the CDR3. CDR1 ENHRY and CDR2 SYGVKD come from the germline V gene. V lost 10 bases, J lost 5 bases, and 18 bases lay in between. CDR3 nucleotides: TGTGCCACTACGGGTCGGGGAAGGGACGAGCAGTACTTC. This gives the protein CATTGRGRDEQYF.

The rearrangement joins TRBV12-5 to TRBJ2-1; the match to TRBD2 covers 11 bases. J lost 8 bases, V lost 2 bases, and 14 bases had no gene match. CDR1 LGHNT and CDR2 FRNRAP come from the germline V gene. The CDR3 loop spans 18 amino acids. CDR3 protein: CASGLPPWVAGGRDEQFF. The DNA for the CDR3 is TGTGCTAGTGGTTTGCCCCCTTGGGTAGCGGGGGGGCGCGATGAGCAGTTCTTC.

A remark on this clone: Other DNA sequences in this sample translate to the same CDR3. The chain links TRBV13 to TRBJ2-7, with D possibly being TRBD1 (6 bases). Trimming took 0 bases from V and 7 from J, leaving 7 bases between them. CDR3 size: 12 residues. In germline, CDR1 is PRHDT, CDR2 FYEKMQ (reference sequence). In DNA form, the CDR3 reads TGTGCCAGCAGCTTAGGCAGGGGAGAGCAGTACTTC. Translated: CASSLGRGEQYF.

This clone was recorded only once. The V and J genes are TRBV10-2 and TRBJ2-1, with D perhaps matching TRBD1 (5 bases). Germline lookup yields CDR1 WSHSY and CDR2 SAAADI. Trimming removed 6 bases at V and 9 bases at J, with 21 bases between. This CDR3 spans 15 amino acids. The CDR3 protein is CASRQGPPPGGEQFF. The CDR3 DNA is TGCGCCAGCAGGCAGGGTCCACCCCCGGGTGGTGAGCAGTTCTTC.

The chain carries TRBV19 and TRBJ1-1; tentatively, D is TRBD1 (5 bases). There are 11 residues in the CDR3. Trimming cost V 7 bases and J 4 bases, with 7 bases left between them. Germline V gene data show CDR1 as LNHDA and CDR2 as SQIVND (reference sequence). This chain's CDR3 is CASMGGTEAFF. CDR3 coding DNA: TGTGCCAGTATGGGGGGCACTGAAGCTTTCTTT.